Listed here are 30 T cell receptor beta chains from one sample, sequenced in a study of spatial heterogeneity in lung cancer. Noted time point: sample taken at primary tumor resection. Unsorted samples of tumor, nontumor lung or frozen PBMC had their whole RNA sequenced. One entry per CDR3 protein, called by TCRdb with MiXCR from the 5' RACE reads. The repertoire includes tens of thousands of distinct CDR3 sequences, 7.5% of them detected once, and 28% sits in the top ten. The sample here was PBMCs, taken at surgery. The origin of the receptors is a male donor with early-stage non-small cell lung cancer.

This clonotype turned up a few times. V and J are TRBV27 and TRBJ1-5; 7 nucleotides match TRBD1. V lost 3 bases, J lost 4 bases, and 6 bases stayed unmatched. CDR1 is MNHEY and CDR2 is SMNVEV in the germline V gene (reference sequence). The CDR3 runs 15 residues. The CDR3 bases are TGTGCCAGCAGTTTGACAGGGCTCGGGAATCAGCCCCAGCATTTT. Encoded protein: CASSLTGLGNQPQHF.

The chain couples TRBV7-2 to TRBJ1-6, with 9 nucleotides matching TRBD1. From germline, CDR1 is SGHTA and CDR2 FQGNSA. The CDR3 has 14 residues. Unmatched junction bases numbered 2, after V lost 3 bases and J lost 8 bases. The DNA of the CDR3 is TGTGCCAGCAGCTTCGGACAGGGGTATTCACCCCTCCACTTT. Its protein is CASSFGQGYSPLHF.

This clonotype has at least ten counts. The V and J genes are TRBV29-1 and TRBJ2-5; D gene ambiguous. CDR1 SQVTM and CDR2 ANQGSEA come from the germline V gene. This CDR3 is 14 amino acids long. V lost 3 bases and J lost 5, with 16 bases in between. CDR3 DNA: TGCAGCGTTGAGAACCGGGCGGATTCGGAGACCCAGTACTTC. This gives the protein CSVENRADSETQYF.

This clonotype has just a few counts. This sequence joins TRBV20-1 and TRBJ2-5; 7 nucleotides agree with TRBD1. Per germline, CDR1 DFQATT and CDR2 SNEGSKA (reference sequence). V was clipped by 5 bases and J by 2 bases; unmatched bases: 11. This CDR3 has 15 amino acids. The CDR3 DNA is TGCAGTGCTGCACCTAACAGGGGCGATCAAGAGACCCAGTACTTC. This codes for CSAAPNRGDQETQYF.

The DNA for the CDR3 is TGCAGTGCTAGAGACACCGGGGGGGCAGGTTACGAGCAGTACTTC. As protein: CSARDTGGAGYEQYF. V and J are TRBV20-1 and TRBJ2-7, with 8 bases lining up with TRBD2. With V trimmed by 0 bases and J by 4 bases, 8 bases remained unmatched. The V gene's germline CDR1 is DFQATT and CDR2 SNEGSKA (reference sequence). The CDR3 loop spans 15 amino acids.

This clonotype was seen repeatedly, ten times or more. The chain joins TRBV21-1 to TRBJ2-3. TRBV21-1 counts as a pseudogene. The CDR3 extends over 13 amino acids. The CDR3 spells CASSKGGTDTQYF. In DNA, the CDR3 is TGTGCCAGCAGCAAAGGGGGCACAGATACGCAGTATTTT.

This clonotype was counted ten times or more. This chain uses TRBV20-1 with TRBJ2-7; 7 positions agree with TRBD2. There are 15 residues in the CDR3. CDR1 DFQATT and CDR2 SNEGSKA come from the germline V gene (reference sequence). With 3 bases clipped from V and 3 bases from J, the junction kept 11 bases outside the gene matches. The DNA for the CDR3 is TGCAGTGCTAGGTCCCGAAAGCGGGGACTCTACGAGCAGTACTTC. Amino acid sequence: CSARSRKRGLYEQYF.

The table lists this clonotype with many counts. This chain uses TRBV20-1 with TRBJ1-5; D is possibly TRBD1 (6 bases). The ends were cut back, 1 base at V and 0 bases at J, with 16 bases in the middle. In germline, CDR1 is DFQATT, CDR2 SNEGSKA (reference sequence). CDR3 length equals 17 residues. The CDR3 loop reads CSARVPGAGFSNQPQHF. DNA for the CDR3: TGCAGTGCTAGAGTGCCGGGGGCGGGTTTTAGCAATCAGCCCCAGCATTTT.

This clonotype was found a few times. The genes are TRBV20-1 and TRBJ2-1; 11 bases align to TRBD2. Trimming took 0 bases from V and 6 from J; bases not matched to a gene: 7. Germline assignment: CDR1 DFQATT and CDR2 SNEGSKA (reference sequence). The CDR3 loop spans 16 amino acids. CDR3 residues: CSARDQLAGGSNEQFF. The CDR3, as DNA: TGCAGTGCTAGAGATCAGCTAGCGGGAGGTAGCAATGAGCAGTTCTTC.

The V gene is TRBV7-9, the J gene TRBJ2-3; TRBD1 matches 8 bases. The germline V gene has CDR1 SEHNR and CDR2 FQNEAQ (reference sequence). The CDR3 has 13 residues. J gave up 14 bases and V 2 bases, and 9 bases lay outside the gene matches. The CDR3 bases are TGTGCCAGCAGCTTAAGGGGGACAGGCCGCACGTATTTT. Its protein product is CASSLRGTGRTYF.

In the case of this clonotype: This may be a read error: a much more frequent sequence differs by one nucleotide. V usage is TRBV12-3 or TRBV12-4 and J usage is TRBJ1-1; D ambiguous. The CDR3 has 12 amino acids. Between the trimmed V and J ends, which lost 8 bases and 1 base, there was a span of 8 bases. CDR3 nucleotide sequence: TGTGCCAGCGGCCTCTCGAACACTGAAGCTTTCTTT. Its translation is CASGLSNTEAFF.

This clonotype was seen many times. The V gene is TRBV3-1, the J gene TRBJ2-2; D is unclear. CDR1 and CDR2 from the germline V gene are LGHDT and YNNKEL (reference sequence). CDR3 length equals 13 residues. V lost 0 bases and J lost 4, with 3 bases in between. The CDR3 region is CASSQEATGELFF. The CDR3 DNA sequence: TGTGCCAGCAGCCAAGAGGCCACCGGGGAGCTGTTTTTT.

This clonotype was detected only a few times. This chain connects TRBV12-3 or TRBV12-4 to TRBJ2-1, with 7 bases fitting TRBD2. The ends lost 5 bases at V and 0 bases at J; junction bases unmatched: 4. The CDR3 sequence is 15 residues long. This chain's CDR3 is CASSLGRPSYNEQFF. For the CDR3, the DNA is TGTGCCAGCAGTCTCGGGAGGCCCTCCTACAATGAGCAGTTCTTC.

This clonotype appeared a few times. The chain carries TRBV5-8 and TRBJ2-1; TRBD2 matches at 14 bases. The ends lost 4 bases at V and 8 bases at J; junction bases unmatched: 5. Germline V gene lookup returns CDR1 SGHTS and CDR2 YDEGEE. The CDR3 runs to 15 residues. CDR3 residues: CASSAGTSGSDEQFF. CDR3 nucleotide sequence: TGTGCCAGCAGCGCTGGGACTAGCGGGAGTGATGAGCAGTTCTTC.

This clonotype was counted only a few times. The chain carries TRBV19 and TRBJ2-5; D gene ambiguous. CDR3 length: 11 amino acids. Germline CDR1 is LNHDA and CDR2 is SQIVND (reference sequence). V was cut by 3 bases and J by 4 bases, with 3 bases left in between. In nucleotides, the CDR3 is TGTGCCAGTAGTATCCGAGAGACCCAGTACTTC. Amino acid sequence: CASSIRETQYF.

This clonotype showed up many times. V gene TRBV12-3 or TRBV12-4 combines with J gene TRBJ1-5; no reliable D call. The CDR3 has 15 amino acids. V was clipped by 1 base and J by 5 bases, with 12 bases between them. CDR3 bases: TGTGCCAGCAGTTTAGGAGGGATGAGGGATCAGCCCCAGCATTTT. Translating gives CASSLGGMRDQPQHF.

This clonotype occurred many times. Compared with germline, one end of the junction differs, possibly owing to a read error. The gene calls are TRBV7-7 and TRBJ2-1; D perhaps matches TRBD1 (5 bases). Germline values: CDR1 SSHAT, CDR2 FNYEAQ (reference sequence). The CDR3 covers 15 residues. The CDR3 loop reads CASSFAKGSYNEQFF. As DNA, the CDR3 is TGTGCTAGCAGCTTCGCTAAGGGGTCCTACAATGAGCAGTTCTTC.

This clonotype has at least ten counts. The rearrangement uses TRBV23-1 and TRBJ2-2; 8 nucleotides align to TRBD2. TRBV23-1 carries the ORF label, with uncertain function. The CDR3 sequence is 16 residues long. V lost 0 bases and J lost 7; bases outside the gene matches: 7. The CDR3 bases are TGCGCCAGCAGTCAATCCCCCGGGAGGGCCGGCGGGGAGCTGTTTTTT. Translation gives CASSQSPGRAGGELFF.

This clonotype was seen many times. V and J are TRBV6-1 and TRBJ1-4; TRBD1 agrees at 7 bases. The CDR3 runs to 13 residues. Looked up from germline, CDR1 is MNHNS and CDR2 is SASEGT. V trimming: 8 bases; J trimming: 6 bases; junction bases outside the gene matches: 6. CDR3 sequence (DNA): TGTGCCAGCGCCCGGGACAGAGATGAAAAACTGTTTTTT. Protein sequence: CASARDRDEKLFF.

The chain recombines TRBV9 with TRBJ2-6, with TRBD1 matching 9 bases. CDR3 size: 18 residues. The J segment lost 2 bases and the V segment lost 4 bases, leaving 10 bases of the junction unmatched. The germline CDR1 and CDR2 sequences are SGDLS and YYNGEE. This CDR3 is CASSPRQGGNPGANVLTF. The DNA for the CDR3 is TGTGCCAGCAGCCCCCGACAGGGGGGCAACCCTGGGGCCAACGTCCTGACTTTC. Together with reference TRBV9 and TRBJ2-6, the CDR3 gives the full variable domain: DSGVTQTPKHLITATGQRVTLRCSPRSGDLSVYWYQQSLDQGLQFLIQYYNGEERAKGNILERFSAQQFPDLHSELNLSSLELGDSALYFCASSPRQGGNPGANVLTFGAGSRLTVL.

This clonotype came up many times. The CDR3 region has the DNA TGTGCCAGCAGTTCTAGCGGGTATTCAGATACGCAGTATTTT. This sequence encodes CASSSSGYSDTQYF. This chain connects TRBV12-3 or TRBV12-4 to TRBJ2-3; 8 bases map to TRBD2. After removal of 4 bases from V and 4 bases from J, the junction contained 4 bases not matched to a gene. This CDR3 has 14 residues.

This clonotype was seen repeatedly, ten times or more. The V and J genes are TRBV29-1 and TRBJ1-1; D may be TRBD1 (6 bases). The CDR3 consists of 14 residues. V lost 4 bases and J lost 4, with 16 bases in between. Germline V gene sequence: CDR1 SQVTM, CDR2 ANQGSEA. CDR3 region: CSVGLWQGSTEAFF. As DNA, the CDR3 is TGCAGCGTTGGGTTATGGCAGGGGTCCACTGAAGCTTTCTTT.

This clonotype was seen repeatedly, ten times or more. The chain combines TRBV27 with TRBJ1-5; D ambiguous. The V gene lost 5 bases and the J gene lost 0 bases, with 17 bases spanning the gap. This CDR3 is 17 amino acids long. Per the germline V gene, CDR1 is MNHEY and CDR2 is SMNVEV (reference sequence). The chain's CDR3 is CASSTSRRGPSNQPQHF. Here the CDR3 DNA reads TGTGCCAGCAGTACATCCCGTCGTGGACCTAGCAATCAGCCCCAGCATTTT.

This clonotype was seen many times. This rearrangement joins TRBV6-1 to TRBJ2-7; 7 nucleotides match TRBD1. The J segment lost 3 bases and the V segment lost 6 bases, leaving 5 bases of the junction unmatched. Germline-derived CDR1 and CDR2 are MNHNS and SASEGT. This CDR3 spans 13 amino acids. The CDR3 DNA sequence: TGTGCCAGCAGCCTGGACAGGAGCTACGAGCAGTACTTC. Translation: CASSLDRSYEQYF.

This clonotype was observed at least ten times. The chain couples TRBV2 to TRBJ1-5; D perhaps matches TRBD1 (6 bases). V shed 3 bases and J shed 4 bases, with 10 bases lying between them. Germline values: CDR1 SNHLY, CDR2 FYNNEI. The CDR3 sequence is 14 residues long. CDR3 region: CASSDGQGNQPQHF. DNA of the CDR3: TGTGCCAGCAGTGATGGGCAGGGGAATCAGCCCCAGCATTTT.

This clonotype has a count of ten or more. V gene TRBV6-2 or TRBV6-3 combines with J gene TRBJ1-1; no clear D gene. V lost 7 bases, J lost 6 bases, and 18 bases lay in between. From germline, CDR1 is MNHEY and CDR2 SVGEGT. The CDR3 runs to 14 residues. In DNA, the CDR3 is TGTGCCAGCAACCTATCCGGAGTAGGCGCTGAAGCTTTCTTT. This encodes CASNLSGVGAEAFF.

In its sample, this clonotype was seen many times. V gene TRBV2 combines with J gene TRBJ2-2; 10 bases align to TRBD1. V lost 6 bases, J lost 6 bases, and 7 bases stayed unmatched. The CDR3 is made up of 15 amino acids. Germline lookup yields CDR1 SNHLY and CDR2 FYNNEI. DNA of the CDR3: TGTGCCAGCAGCCGACAGGGGGCTAATTCCGGGGAGCTGTTTTTT. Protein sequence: CASSRQGANSGELFF. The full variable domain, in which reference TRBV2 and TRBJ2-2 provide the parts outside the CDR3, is EPEVTQTPSHQVTQMGQEVILRCVPISNHLYFYWYRQILGQKVEFLVSFYNNEISEKSEIFDDQFSVERPDGSNFTLKIRSTKLEDSAMYFCASSRQGANSGELFFGEGSRLTVL.

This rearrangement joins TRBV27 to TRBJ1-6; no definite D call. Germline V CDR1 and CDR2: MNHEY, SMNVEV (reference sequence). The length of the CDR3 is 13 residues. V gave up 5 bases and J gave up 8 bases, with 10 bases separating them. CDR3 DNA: TGTGCCAGCAGTATCAAGACCGATTCACCCCTCCACTTT. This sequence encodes CASSIKTDSPLHF.

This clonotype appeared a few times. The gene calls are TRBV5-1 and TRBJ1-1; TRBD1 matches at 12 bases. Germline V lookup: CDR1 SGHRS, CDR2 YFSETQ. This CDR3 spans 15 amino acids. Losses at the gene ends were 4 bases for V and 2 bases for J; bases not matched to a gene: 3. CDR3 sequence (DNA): TGCGCCAGCAGCCTAGGGACAGGGGGCAACACTGAAGCTTTCTTT. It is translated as CASSLGTGGNTEAFF.

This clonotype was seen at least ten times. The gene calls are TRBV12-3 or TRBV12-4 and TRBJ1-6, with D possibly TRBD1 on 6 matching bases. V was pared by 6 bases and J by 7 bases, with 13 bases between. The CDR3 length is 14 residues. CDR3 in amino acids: CASSLGQPNSPLHF. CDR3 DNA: TGTGCCAGCAGCCTTGGACAGCCCAATTCACCCCTCCACTTT.